The 12 T cell receptor beta chains listed next were all sequenced from one sample in a study of lymphopenia after photon versus proton radiotherapy (dated by TCRdb to between 2018 and 2020). The library was prepared using the immunoSEQ multiplex PCR assay. What TCRdb holds here is the immuneACCESS table cut down to in-frame rearrangements. Part of the clones is not present; checked against another copy, under half of the missing clones reflect an unresolved V gene, and the others are unexplained. This sample is represented by tens of thousands of clones; roughly 90% of them were singletons. The ten biggest clones cover about a sixth of the sample. The sample consisted of peripheral blood, taken from a patient treated with photon-based radiotherapy. These receptors were collected from a woman between 40 and 55 years old with cholangiocarcinoma.

This chain connects TRBV7-9 to TRBJ2-3; D call uncertain. The CDR3 is 16 residues long. The V and J ends lost 0 bases and 2 bases respectively, with 12 bases between them. Looked up from germline, CDR1 is SEHNR and CDR2 is FQNEAQ (reference sequence). CDR3 residues: CASSLAVGLHTDTQYF. CDR3 coding DNA: TGTGCCAGCAGCTTAGCGGTTGGCCTTCACACAGATACGCAGTATTTT.

V usage is TRBV19 and J usage is TRBJ2-5; 8 positions agree with TRBD2. This CDR3 is 16 amino acids long. The ends lost 0 bases at V and 5 bases at J; junction bases unmatched: 8. In germline, CDR1 is LNHDA, CDR2 SQIVND (reference sequence). The CDR3 loop reads CASSIDGGGIGETQYF. CDR3 in DNA: TGTGCCAGTAGTATAGATGGCGGGGGGATCGGGGAGACCCAGTACTTC. Combining the CDR3 with reference TRBV19 and TRBJ2-5 gives the whole variable domain DGGITQSPKYLFRKEGQNVTLSCEQNLNHDAMYWYRQDPGQGLRLIYYSQIVNDFQKGDIAEGYSVSREKKESFPLTVTSAQKNPTAFYLCASSIDGGGIGETQYFGPGTRLLVL.

DNA of the CDR3: TGTGCCAGTGCGCGCCGGGACTCCTACGAGCAGTACTTC. Encoded protein: CASARRDSYEQYF. The V gene is TRBV27, the J gene TRBJ2-7, with D possibly being TRBD2 (5 bases). Germline values: CDR1 MNHEY, CDR2 SMNVEV (reference sequence). The CDR3 loop spans 13 amino acids. V shed 9 bases and J shed 0 bases, with 12 bases lying between them.

The chain joins TRBV6-5 to TRBJ1-1; maybe TRBD1 (5 bases). This CDR3 comprises 12 residues. Germline V gives CDR1 MNHEY, CDR2 SVGAGI. V lost 5 bases and J 6 bases, leaving 10 bases between the germline ends. The CDR3 DNA follows: TGTGCCAGCAGTAAGGGGCCGGCTGAAGCTTTCTTT. This codes for CASSKGPAEAFF.

The rearrangement links TRBV28 to TRBJ1-5; D possibly corresponds to TRBD1 (6 bases). Germline CDR1 reads MDHEN; CDR2 reads SYDVKM. The V gene lost 4 bases and the J gene lost 5 bases, with 33 bases spanning the gap. There are 21 residues in the CDR3. The CDR3 protein is CASSWDWGAFGRSESDQPQHF. The CDR3 nucleotides are TGTGCCAGCAGTTGGGATTGGGGGGCGTTCGGAAGATCCGAATCGGATCAGCCCCAGCATTTT.

The chain is built from TRBV9 and TRBJ1-2; 8 nucleotides line up with TRBD1. The trim removed 0 bases at V and 2 bases at J, leaving 0 bases unmatched. The CDR3 extends over 14 amino acids. The germline V gene has CDR1 SGDLS and CDR2 YYNGEE. In DNA form, the CDR3 reads TGTGCCAGCAGCGTAGGACAGGGGAACTATGGCTACACCTTC. This encodes CASSVGQGNYGYTF.

This clone was seen more than once but under ten times. The genes are TRBV27 and TRBJ2-1, with 13 bases identical to TRBD2. V shed 6 bases, J shed 3 bases, and the junction held 2 bases outside the gene matches. From germline, CDR1 is MNHEY and CDR2 SMNVEV (reference sequence). This CDR3 spans 15 amino acids. The CDR3: CASRRLAGGYNEQFF. The CDR3 DNA sequence: TGTGCCAGCAGAAGACTAGCGGGAGGCTACAATGAGCAGTTCTTC.

The chain joins TRBV6-5 to TRBJ1-3; tentative D call: TRBD1 (5 bases). Germline CDR1 and CDR2: MNHEY and SVGAGI. The ends were cut back, 6 bases at V and 8 bases at J, with 20 bases in the middle. The CDR3 sequence is 15 residues long. This CDR3 is CASRGLGGSVYTIYF. Written as DNA, the CDR3 is TGTGCCAGCAGGGGCCTCGGGGGGAGCGTGTACACCATATATTTT.

This chain connects TRBV19 to TRBJ1-1, with D perhaps matching TRBD1 (6 bases). The CDR3 is 11 residues long. V gave up 7 bases and J gave up 5 bases, with 8 bases separating them. Per germline, CDR1 LNHDA and CDR2 SQIVND (reference sequence). In DNA, the CDR3 is TGTGCCAGTAACAGGGAAACTGAAGCTTTCTTT. It encodes CASNRETEAFF.

The V call is TRBV7-2, the J call TRBJ2-7, with D tentatively TRBD2 (5 bases). The CDR3 is 11 amino acids. Deletions cut 5 bases from V and 6 bases from J, with 8 bases between. Germline CDR1 is SGHTA and CDR2 is FQGNSA. The CDR3 here is CASSGRGEQYF. The CDR3 DNA is TGTGCCAGCAGCGGGAGAGGCGAGCAGTACTTC.

This chain links TRBV28 with TRBJ2-1; 7 bases agree with TRBD1. Per germline, CDR1 MDHEN and CDR2 SYDVKM. CDR3 length equals 14 residues. After removal of 3 bases from V and 6 bases from J, the junction contained 5 bases not matched to a gene. DNA of the CDR3: TGTGCCAGCAGTTTGGAGAACAGGGGCAATGAGCAGTTCTTC. Translation gives CASSLENRGNEQFF. Drawing the rest from reference TRBV28 and TRBJ2-1, the complete variable domain is DVKVTQSSRYLVKRTGEKVFLECVQDMDHENMFWYRQDPGLGLRLIYFSYDVKMKEKGDIPEGYSVSREKKERFSLILESASTNQTSMYLCASSLENRGNEQFFGPGTRLTVL.

This chain links TRBV2 with TRBJ2-7; D is unclear. Trimming took 2 bases from V and 7 from J, leaving 12 bases between them. Germline loops: CDR1 SNHLY, CDR2 FYNNEI. The CDR3 length is 13 residues. The CDR3, as DNA: TGTGCCAGCAGTGAAAATAGTCTTGGTGAGCAGTACTTC. This sequence encodes CASSENSLGEQYF.